What follows are 5 T cell receptor beta chains derived from one specimen sequenced in a study of T-cell memory formation after mild COVID-19. TCRdb reprocessed the 5' RACE reads via MiXCR and lists one record per CDR3 protein. The top ten clones hold roughly 22% of a sample with roughly 280,000 distinct CDR3 sequences, about 17% of them seen once. Source material: PBMCs or a T cell subset sorted from them (not recorded which). These receptors all come from a man aged 18 to 29 who had mild COVID-19 (a few samples of this study predate the infection). Cell type and time point are not known.

This clonotype has just a few counts. The CDR3 reads CASSLGGSREQFF. The CDR3 coding sequence is TGTGCCAGCAGTTTAGGGGGGTCCCGTGAGCAGTTCTTC. The chain is built from TRBV12-3 or TRBV12-4 and TRBJ2-1; D possibly matches TRBD1 or TRBD2 (5 bases each). This CDR3 is built from 13 residues. The ends were cut back, 1 base at V and 9 bases at J, with 10 bases in the middle.

This clonotype came up many times. The V call is TRBV6-5, the J call TRBJ2-1; 9 bases align to TRBD1. In germline, CDR1 is MNHEY, CDR2 SVGAGI. The V and J ends lost 2 bases and 8 bases, in that order; junction bases with no gene match: 10. CDR3 length: 16 residues. This chain's CDR3 is CASSYAPGQGKDEQFF. The CDR3 region has the DNA TGTGCCAGCAGTTACGCCCCGGGACAGGGTAAGGATGAGCAGTTCTTC.

This clonotype showed up just a few times. This chain links TRBV24-1 with TRBJ2-1; D possibly corresponds to TRBD2 (5 bases). The CDR3 sequence is 14 residues long. Trimming shortened V by 4 bases and J by 7 bases, and 13 bases separated the two germline ends. The germline gives CDR1 KGHDR, CDR2 SFDVKD. CDR3: CATSDPNGVNEQFF. In nucleotides, the CDR3 is TGTGCCACCAGTGACCCTAACGGGGTTAATGAGCAGTTCTTC.

The DNA for the CDR3 is TGTGCCAGCAGCCGACGAATAAGTTCTAGCCCCGGGGAGCTGTTTTTT. It is translated as CASSRRISSSPGELFF. This chain links TRBV6-2 or TRBV6-3 with TRBJ2-2; maybe TRBD2 (5 bases). Deletions cut 6 bases from V and 6 bases from J, with 20 bases between. The germline gives CDR1 MNHEY, CDR2 SVGEGT. The CDR3 is 16 amino acids.

This clonotype was detected many times. This sequence joins TRBV3-1 and TRBJ2-3, with 11 bases that match TRBD2. V lost 1 base and J lost 2; bases outside the gene matches: 2. The CDR3 sequence is 16 residues long. Germline loops: CDR1 LGHDT, CDR2 YNNKEL (reference sequence). The CDR3 sequence is CASSQASGGFTDTQYF. Written as DNA, the CDR3 is TGTGCCAGCAGCCAAGCTAGCGGGGGGTTCACAGATACGCAGTATTTT.